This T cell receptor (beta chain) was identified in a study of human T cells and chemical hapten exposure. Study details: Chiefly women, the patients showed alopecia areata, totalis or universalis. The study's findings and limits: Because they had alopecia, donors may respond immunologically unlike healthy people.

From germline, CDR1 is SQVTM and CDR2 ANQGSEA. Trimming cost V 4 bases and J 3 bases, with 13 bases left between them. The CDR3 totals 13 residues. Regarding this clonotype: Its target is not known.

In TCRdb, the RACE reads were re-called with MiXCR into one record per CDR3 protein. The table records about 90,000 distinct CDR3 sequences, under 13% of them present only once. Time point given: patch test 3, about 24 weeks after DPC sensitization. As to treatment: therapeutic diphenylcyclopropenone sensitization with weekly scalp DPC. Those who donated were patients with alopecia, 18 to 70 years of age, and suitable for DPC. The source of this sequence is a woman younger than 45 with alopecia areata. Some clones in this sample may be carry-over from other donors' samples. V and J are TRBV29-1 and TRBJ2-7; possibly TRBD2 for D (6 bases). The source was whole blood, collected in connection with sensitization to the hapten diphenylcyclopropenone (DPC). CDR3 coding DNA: TGCAGCGTTGCCCCGGGAGAGGTCTACGAGCAGTACTTC. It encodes CSVAPGEVYEQYF.